The 5 T cell receptor beta chains presented below share a single source sample, sequenced in a study of blood T cell repertoires in COVID-19. The data were produced by immunoSEQ multiplex PCR, yet TCRdb's version contains in-frame clones alone and is incomplete. In the table there are approximately 120,000 clones, roughly 84% of which are singletons. Sequenced input: peripheral blood. The receptors derive from a woman aged 45-59 years with acute or convalescent COVID-19.

V gene TRBV6-6 combines with J gene TRBJ1-4; 8 bases agree with TRBD1. The V segment lost 4 bases and the J segment 7 bases; nucleotides outside the gene matches: 8. The germline V gene has CDR1 MNHNY and CDR2 SVGAGI (reference sequence). The CDR3 spans 15 residues. CDR3 sequence (DNA): TGTGCCAGCAGTTCCTCCGGACAGGGACGTGAAAAACTGTTTTTT. It yields the protein CASSSSGQGREKLFF.

V is TRBV7-9 and J is TRBJ1-6; TRBD1 matches at 7 bases. Trimming at V came to 5 bases and at J to 3 bases, leaving 1 base not matched to a gene. The CDR3 sequence is 14 residues long. Germline assignment: CDR1 SEHNR and CDR2 FQNEAQ (reference sequence). CDR3 coding DNA: TGTGCCAGCAGCCGACAGGGCTATAATTCACCCCTCCACTTT. As protein: CASSRQGYNSPLHF.

This chain uses TRBV9 with TRBJ2-3, with D maybe TRBD2 (6 bases). V lost 0 bases, J lost 2 bases, and 13 bases lay in between. The germline V gene has CDR1 SGDLS and CDR2 YYNGEE. The CDR3 sequence is 16 residues long. The CDR3 bases are TGTGCCAGCAGCGTAGGCGGGGCCCCCCTCACAGATACGCAGTATTTT. It yields the protein CASSVGGAPLTDTQYF.

This sequence joins TRBV18 and TRBJ2-5; 8 bases agree with TRBD1. The CDR3 has 15 amino acids. Germline V gene data show CDR1 as KGHSH and CDR2 as LQKENI. The V and J ends lost 5 bases and 5 bases, in that order; junction bases with no gene match: 10. DNA for the CDR3: TGTGCCAGCTCAGGGACAGGCCTCTCGGGGGAGACCCAGTACTTC. Translating it yields CASSGTGLSGETQYF.

J is TRBJ1-2 and V is TRBV6-1; D gene ambiguous. Germline V lookup: CDR1 MNHNS, CDR2 SASEGT. This CDR3 contains 14 residues. V lost 1 base, J lost 5 bases, and 11 bases lay in between. CDR3 sequence: CASSEEMGVYGYTF. The CDR3 DNA follows: TGTGCCAGCAGTGAAGAGATGGGAGTGTATGGCTACACCTTC.